The clone carrying this T cell receptor (beta chain) showed up many times. J was trimmed by 4 bases and V by 10 bases; bases with no gene match: 19. This CDR3 has 16 amino acids. The V gene's germline CDR1 is SGHVS and CDR2 FQNEAQ. This sample was taken from a study of blood T cell repertoires in COVID-19. In the study overall: The United States, Italy and Spain provided the acute and convalescent COVID-19 samples. PBMCs, B-cell-depleted T cells, or T cells provided the cDNA or gDNA that made up the material.

In the authors' workflow: Reference gene primers were amplified, and this amplification served to estimate nucleated cell counts. Produced via immunoSEQ multiplex PCR; TCRdb's table is partial and in-frame only. The V and J calls and clone size were taken over from that table, and D and trimming were inferred from the DNA. The table shows 100,000 to 120,000 clones, with over 75% occurring only once. The V call is TRBV7-8, the J call TRBJ2-7; TRBD1 aligns across 7 bases. The receptor comes from a woman aged 80 or older with active or convalescent COVID-19. The source material was peripheral blood. The CDR3 region is CATPTGRPIMLYEQYF. Here the CDR3 DNA reads TGTGCCACCCCGACAGGGCGACCGATTATGCTATACGAGCAGTACTTC. The full variable domain, rest sourced from reference TRBV7-8 and TRBJ2-7, is GAGVSQSPRYKVAKRGQDVALRCDPISGHVSLFWYQQALGQGPEFLTYFQNEAQLDKSGLPSDRFFAERPEGSVSTLKIQRTQQEDSAVYLCATPTGRPIMLYEQYFGPGTRLTVT.